The 13 T cell receptor beta chains in this list originate from one sample, sequenced in a study of CD8 T cells in Susac syndrome. RNA totalling roughly 0.5 to 1 ug underwent reverse transcription with random hexamers. TCRdb re-analysed the immunoSEQ multiplex PCR reads in MiXCR, keeping a single row per CDR3 protein. In the table there are some 200,000 distinct CDR3 sequences, about 91% of which are singletons. Specimen: CD4+ T cells from PBMCs. The source is a human donor with Susac syndrome.

V usage is TRBV13 and J usage is TRBJ2-1, with no clear D. In germline, CDR1 is PRHDT, CDR2 FYEKMQ (reference sequence). Trimming pared 7 bases from V and 6 bases from J, leaving 16 bases between. This CDR3 spans 14 amino acids. CDR3 amino acids: CASTKTGRTNEQFF. CDR3 DNA: TGTGCCAGCACCAAGACGGGCAGGACCAATGAGCAGTTCTTC.

The V and J genes are TRBV20-1 and TRBJ2-1; D not certain. V dropped 5 bases and J dropped 2 bases, with 7 bases sitting between them. Germline CDR1 DFQATT, CDR2 SNEGSKA (reference sequence). This CDR3 has 12 amino acids. The CDR3 DNA is TGCAGTGCTGAAACAGCCTACAATGAGCAGTTCTTC. Translating gives CSAETAYNEQFF.

In this sample, this clonotype turned up once. The V and J genes are TRBV28 and TRBJ2-1, with 8 positions matching TRBD1. The V gene end was trimmed by 3 bases and the J gene end by 9 bases; junction bases not matched to a gene: 4. The CDR3 runs 13 residues. Germline V CDR1 and CDR2: MDHEN, SYDVKM. In nucleotides, the CDR3 is TGTGCCAGCAGTTTCACAGGGGGAGTTGAGCAGTTCTTC. Translation gives CASSFTGGVEQFF.

The chain carries TRBV19 and TRBJ2-3, with 16 bases that match TRBD2. The CDR3 sequence is 18 residues long. Germline assignment: CDR1 LNHDA and CDR2 SQIVND (reference sequence). Unmatched junction bases numbered 7, after V lost 6 bases and J lost 1 base. DNA of the CDR3: TGTGCCAGTAGCAGAACGGGACTAGCGGGAGGGCGCACAGATACGCAGTATTTT. It codes for CASSRTGLAGGRTDTQYF. Supplemented by reference TRBV19 and TRBJ2-3, the full variable domain reads DGGITQSPKYLFRKEGQNVTLSCEQNLNHDAMYWYRQDPGQGLRLIYYSQIVNDFQKGDIAEGYSVSREKKESFPLTVTSAQKNPTAFYLCASSRTGLAGGRTDTQYFGPGTRLTVL.

The rearrangement links TRBV2 to TRBJ2-1; TRBD1 agrees at 8 bases. Germline V CDR1 and CDR2: SNHLY, FYNNEI. The trim removed 4 bases at V and 7 bases at J, leaving 9 bases unmatched. This CDR3 comprises 15 residues. DNA of the CDR3: TGTGCCAGCAGTGTTGAAGGACAGGGTGTGAATGAGCAGTTCTTC. Residues: CASSVEGQGVNEQFF.

The V gene is TRBV2, the J gene TRBJ2-5; 10 bases agree with TRBD2. The V and J ends lost 5 bases and 5 bases, in that order; junction bases with no gene match: 5. Per the germline V gene, CDR1 is SNHLY and CDR2 is FYNNEI. The CDR3 contains 14 residues. In nucleotides, the CDR3 is TGTGCCAGCAGTTTAGGGACTAGCGCTGAGACCCAGTACTTC. Its translation: CASSLGTSAETQYF.

V usage is TRBV2 and J usage is TRBJ2-1; D is undetermined. Germline V gene sequence: CDR1 SNHLY, CDR2 FYNNEI. The CDR3 runs to 15 residues. V was clipped by 2 bases and J by 0 bases, with 8 bases between them. CDR3 amino acids: CASSEKRSSYNEQFF. CDR3 in DNA: TGTGCCAGCAGTGAAAAGAGGAGCTCCTACAATGAGCAGTTCTTC.

This chain links TRBV3-1 with TRBJ1-1; 9 bases fit TRBD1. Losses at the gene ends were 2 bases for V and 5 bases for J; bases not matched to a gene: 9. The CDR3 sequence is 16 residues long. The germline V gene has CDR1 LGHDT and CDR2 YNNKEL (reference sequence). The chain's CDR3 is CASSQWTGARKTEAFF. The CDR3 DNA is TGTGCCAGCAGCCAATGGACAGGGGCCAGAAAAACTGAAGCTTTCTTT.

The chain employs TRBV18 and TRBJ2-3; 9 bases fit TRBD1. The CDR3 runs 15 residues. Trimming cost V 3 bases and J 3 bases; bases outside gene matches: 4. Germline CDR1 and CDR2: KGHSH and LQKENI. In DNA, the CDR3 is TGTGCCAGCTCACCGCCGGACAGGGGAACAGATACGCAGTATTTT. It encodes CASSPPDRGTDTQYF.

The gene calls are TRBV7-2 and TRBJ2-4, with D possibly matching TRBD2 (5 bases). This CDR3 is 15 amino acids long. Germline V gene data show CDR1 as SGHTA and CDR2 as FQGNSA. The V gene lost 3 bases and the J gene lost 6 bases, with 15 bases spanning the gap. CDR3 protein: CASSFSPGLGNIQYF. CDR3 DNA: TGTGCCAGCAGCTTCTCGCCGGGATTAGGAAACATTCAGTACTTC.

In this sample, this clonotype turned up a few times. The chain combines TRBV4-1 with TRBJ1-1; D uncertain. Looked up from germline, CDR1 is MGHRA and CDR2 is YSYEKL. This CDR3 contains 12 residues. V lost 3 bases, J lost 4 bases, and 6 bases lay in between. CDR3 bases: TGCGCCAGCAGCCAGGTCAGCACTGAAGCTTTCTTT. This translates into CASSQVSTEAFF.

The chain carries TRBV28 and TRBJ1-4; perhaps TRBD1 as D (6 bases). CDR1 is MDHEN and CDR2 is SYDVKM in the germline V gene. The CDR3 covers 13 residues. Trimming pared 2 bases from V and 5 bases from J, leaving 6 bases between. CDR3 region: CASSLQGNEKLFF. CDR3 in DNA: TGTGCCAGCAGTTTACAGGGGAATGAAAAACTGTTTTTT.

This rearrangement joins TRBV5-1 to TRBJ1-1; D not resolved. The CDR3 is 14 residues long. Per the germline V gene, CDR1 is SGHRS and CDR2 is YFSETQ. V shed 0 bases and J shed 2 bases, with 8 bases lying between them. The CDR3 DNA reads as TGCGCCAGCAGCTTGGTGACGAGTAACACTGAAGCTTTCTTT. Encoded protein: CASSLVTSNTEAFF.